The 15 T cell receptor beta chains below were found in one sample sequenced in a study of blood T cell repertoires in COVID-19. Clones were read by immunoSEQ multiplex PCR, and TCRdb kept only the in-frame ones, dropping some. The repertoire includes about 140,000 clones, around four fifths of them detected once, and approximately 4.6% sits in the top ten. Sequencing was carried out using peripheral blood. Receptor source: a human donor in a cohort sampled during active COVID-19.

V usage is TRBV7-3 and J usage is TRBJ2-1; the D gene is possibly TRBD2 (5 bases). Germline-derived CDR1 and CDR2 are SGHTA and FQGTGA. Trimming pared 0 bases from V and 8 bases from J, leaving 11 bases between. This CDR3 spans 14 amino acids. CDR3 sequence: CASSLTSWGDEQFF. For the CDR3, the DNA is TGTGCCAGCAGCTTAACTTCATGGGGAGATGAGCAGTTCTTC.

The chain couples TRBV6-6 to TRBJ2-2; D gene ambiguous. Germline CDR1 and CDR2: MNHNY and SVGAGI (reference sequence). With 2 bases removed from V and 1 base from J, the gap between germline ends came to 5 bases. This CDR3 has 14 residues. The DNA for the CDR3 is TGTGCCAGCAGTTACGGCCTGAACACCGGGGAGCTGTTTTTT. Its protein is CASSYGLNTGELFF.

The chain is built from TRBV5-4 and TRBJ1-2; D not resolved. CDR3 length equals 14 residues. The V and J ends lost 2 bases and 1 base respectively, with 9 bases between them. CDR1 and CDR2 (germline): SGHNT, YYREEE (reference sequence). CDR3 sequence reads: CASSFREVNYGYTF. CDR3 DNA: TGTGCCAGCAGCTTCCGCGAGGTTAACTATGGCTACACCTTC.

In its sample, this clone was seen once. The chain uses TRBV10-1 and TRBJ2-3; no definite D call. CDR1 and CDR2 (germline): WNHNN, SYGVQD (reference sequence). There are 11 residues in the CDR3. V lost 7 bases, J lost 5 bases, and 7 bases lay in between. CDR3 loop: CASTSGDTQYF. CDR3 nucleotide sequence: TGCGCCAGCACGTCGGGAGATACGCAGTATTTT.

This clone was counted between two and nine times. CDR3 amino acids: CASSLQAGYGYTF. CDR3 nucleotide sequence: TGTGCCAGCAGCTTACAGGCGGGTTATGGCTACACCTTC. The chain recombines TRBV7-9 with TRBJ1-2; no firm D call. In germline, CDR1 is SEHNR, CDR2 FQNEAQ (reference sequence). V was pared by 2 bases and J by 5 bases, with 9 bases between. The CDR3 covers 13 residues.

The rearrangement joins TRBV9 to TRBJ1-2; TRBD1 matches 9 bases. Germline V CDR1 and CDR2: SGDLS, YYNGEE. CDR3 length: 14 residues. V shed 3 bases and J 2 bases; nucleotides not matched to a gene: 2. This chain's CDR3 is CASSAGTGNYGYTF. The DNA for the CDR3 is TGTGCCAGCAGCGCCGGGACAGGGAACTATGGCTACACCTTC.

This clone was counted once. The V call is TRBV9, the J call TRBJ1-2; 8 bases map to TRBD1. Germline lookup yields CDR1 SGDLS and CDR2 YYNGEE. V was pared by 4 bases and J by 3 bases, with 5 bases of the junction left unmatched. The CDR3 is 14 residues long. For the CDR3, the DNA is TGTGCCAGCAGCCCTACGGACAGGGACTATGGCTACACCTTC. This codes for CASSPTDRDYGYTF.

The V gene is TRBV7-3, the J gene TRBJ2-6, with 11 bases lining up with TRBD1. The CDR3 length is 18 residues. J was trimmed by 4 bases and V by 4 bases; bases with no gene match: 9. Germline assignment: CDR1 SGHTA and CDR2 FQGTGA. The CDR3 here is CASSSFPGQGDGANVLTF. In DNA form, the CDR3 reads TGTGCCAGCAGCTCATTCCCGGGACAGGGGGACGGGGCCAACGTCCTGACTTTC.

The genes are TRBV5-1 and TRBJ2-1, with TRBD2 matching 11 bases. This CDR3 comprises 16 residues. Trimming cost V 4 bases and J 0 bases; bases outside gene matches: 3. Per germline, CDR1 SGHRS and CDR2 YFSETQ. CDR3 coding DNA: TGCGCCAGCAGCCGTACTAGCGGGAGCTCCTACAATGAGCAGTTCTTC. It is translated as CASSRTSGSSYNEQFF.

The V and J genes are TRBV15 and TRBJ1-3; a weak D match, TRBD1 (6 bases). The CDR3 totals 15 residues. Germline values: CDR1 LNHNV, CDR2 YYDKDF (reference sequence). V was clipped by 0 bases and J by 3 bases, with 9 bases between them. In DNA form, the CDR3 reads TGTGCCACCAGCAGAGATAGGGGGAATGGAAACACCATATATTTT. Protein product: CATSRDRGNGNTIYF.

The rearrangement joins TRBV27 to TRBJ1-2; 9 nucleotides align to TRBD1. The V and J ends lost 0 bases and 8 bases, in that order; junction bases with no gene match: 19. CDR1 and CDR2 from the germline V gene are MNHEY and SMNVEV (reference sequence). The CDR3 contains 19 residues. DNA for the CDR3: TGTGCCAGCAGTTTATCCCGGGAGGATAAGCGGGGACAGGGCCACGGCTACACCTTC. This codes for CASSLSREDKRGQGHGYTF.

This clone was counted a few times. V is TRBV27 and J is TRBJ2-1; 7 bases are shared with TRBD2. V lost 1 base, J lost 6 bases, and 9 bases stayed unmatched. The CDR3 is made up of 16 amino acids. CDR1 is MNHEY and CDR2 is SMNVEV in the germline V gene (reference sequence). CDR3 DNA: TGTGCCAGCAGTTTATTGCCGGGAGGCTCTGGCAATGAGCAGTTCTTC. This gives the protein CASSLLPGGSGNEQFF.

There are a few counts of this clone. J is TRBJ2-5 and V is TRBV7-3; possible D gene TRBD2, 5 bases. Trimming removed 2 bases from V and 5 bases from J, with 12 bases in between. This CDR3 contains 14 residues. Per germline, CDR1 SGHTA and CDR2 FQGTGA. The CDR3 sequence is CASSLWGERETQYF. Written as DNA, the CDR3 is TGTGCCAGCAGCTTATGGGGAGAACGGGAGACCCAGTACTTC.

The rearrangement links TRBV18 to TRBJ1-4; maybe TRBD1 (5 bases). V gave up 0 bases and J gave up 8 bases, with 13 bases separating them. Germline V gives CDR1 KGHSH, CDR2 LQKENI. The CDR3 runs 15 residues. The CDR3 loop is CASSPPGRVDEKLFF. CDR3 coding DNA: TGTGCCAGCTCACCACCCGGCAGGGTGGACGAAAAACTGTTTTTT.

This chain links TRBV9 with TRBJ1-3; D is unclear. Trimming took off 3 bases at V and 1 base at J, with 8 bases between the two ends. CDR1 and CDR2 from the germline V gene are SGDLS and YYNGEE. This CDR3 has 14 residues. CDR3 nucleotides: TGTGCCAGCAGCGCACTAAAGTCTGGAAACACCATATATTTT. This encodes CASSALKSGNTIYF.